This T cell receptor (beta chain) is drawn from a study of graft-versus-host responses after intestinal transplantation. Across the whole study: Transplant recipients had multivisceral, liver-intestinal, or isolated intestinal grafts. All of the recipients had induction that used anti-thymocyte globulin, then tacrolimus and steroids for two to three years.

Generated by immunoSEQ multiplex PCR, the TCRdb table keeps only in-frame clones and is missing some. Among some 48,000 clones listed, 85% to 95% were seen once. To note about this clone: What it binds is not known.

Study conclusions and caveats: Some GvH clones were seen earlier in gut or blood, suggesting intestinal origin. Allografts of patients with graft-donor T cell macrochimerism showed high graft-versus-host to host-versus-graft clone ratios.

The sequence was obtained from a human donor who was the organ donor for an intestinal transplant. The material was unstimulated CD8+ T cells sorted from spleen or lymph node cells, obtained before transplant.

CDR3 region: CASSSQTADRVNGYTF. CDR3 bases: TGTGCCAGCAGTTCCCAGACCGCGGACAGGGTCAATGGCTACACCTTC. This chain joins TRBV6-6 and TRBJ1-2; 8 nucleotides line up with TRBD1. CDR1 and CDR2 from the germline V gene are MNHNY and SVGAGI (reference sequence). After removal of 4 bases from V and 6 bases from J, the junction contained 13 bases not matched to a gene. The CDR3 length is 16 residues.